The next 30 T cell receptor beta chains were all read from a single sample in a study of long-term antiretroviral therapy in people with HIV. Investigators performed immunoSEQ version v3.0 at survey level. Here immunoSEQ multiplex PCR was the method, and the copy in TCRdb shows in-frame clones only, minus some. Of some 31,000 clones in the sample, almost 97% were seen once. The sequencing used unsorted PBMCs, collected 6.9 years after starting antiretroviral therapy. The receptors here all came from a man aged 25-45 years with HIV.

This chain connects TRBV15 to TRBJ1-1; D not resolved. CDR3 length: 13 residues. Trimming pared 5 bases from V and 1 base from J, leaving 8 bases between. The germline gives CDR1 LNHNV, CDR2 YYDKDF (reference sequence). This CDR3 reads CATSDGPNTEAFF. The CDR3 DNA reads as TGTGCCACCAGCGATGGACCGAACACTGAAGCTTTCTTT. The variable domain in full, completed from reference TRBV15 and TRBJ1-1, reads DAMVIQNPRYQVTQFGKPVTLSCSQTLNHNVMYWYQQKSSQAPKLLFHYYDKDFNNEADTPDNFQSRRPNTSFCFLDIRSPGLGDTAMYLCATSDGPNTEAFFGQGTRLTVV.

The CDR3 DNA follows: TGCGCCAGCAGCCAAGTGTGGGCGGCAGGTCAAGAGACCCAGTACTTC. This sequence encodes CASSQVWAAGQETQYF. V gene TRBV4-3 combines with J gene TRBJ2-5; D unresolved. Trimming removed 1 base from V and 2 bases from J, with 14 bases in between. CDR1 and CDR2 from the germline V gene are LGHNA and YSLEER. The CDR3 extends over 16 amino acids.

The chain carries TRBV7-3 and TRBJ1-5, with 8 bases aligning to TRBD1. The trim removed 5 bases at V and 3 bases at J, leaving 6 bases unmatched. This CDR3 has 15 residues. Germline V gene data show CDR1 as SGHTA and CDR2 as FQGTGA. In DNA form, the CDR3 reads TGTGCCAGCAGCCTGACAGGGGAAAACAATCAGCCCCAGCATTTT. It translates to CASSLTGENNQPQHF.

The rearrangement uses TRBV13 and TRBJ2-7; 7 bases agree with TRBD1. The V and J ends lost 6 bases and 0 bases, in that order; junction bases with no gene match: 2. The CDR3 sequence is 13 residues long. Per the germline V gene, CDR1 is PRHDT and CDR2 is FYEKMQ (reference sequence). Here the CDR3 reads CASSTGVSYEQYF. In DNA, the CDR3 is TGTGCCAGCAGTACAGGGGTCTCCTACGAGCAGTACTTC.

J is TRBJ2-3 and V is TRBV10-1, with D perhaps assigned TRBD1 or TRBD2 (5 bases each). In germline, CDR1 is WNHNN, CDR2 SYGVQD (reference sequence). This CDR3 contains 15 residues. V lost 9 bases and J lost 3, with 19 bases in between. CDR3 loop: CARNRPGRITDTQYF. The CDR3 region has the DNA TGCGCCAGGAATAGACCGGGACGGATAACAGATACGCAGTATTTT.

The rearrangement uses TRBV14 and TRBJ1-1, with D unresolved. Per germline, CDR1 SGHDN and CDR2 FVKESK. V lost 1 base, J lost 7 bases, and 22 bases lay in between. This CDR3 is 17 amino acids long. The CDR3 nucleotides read TGTGCCAGCAGCCAAGTGGGTCTGACGGCGTTAGGCTTTGAAGCTTTCTTT. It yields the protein CASSQVGLTALGFEAFF.

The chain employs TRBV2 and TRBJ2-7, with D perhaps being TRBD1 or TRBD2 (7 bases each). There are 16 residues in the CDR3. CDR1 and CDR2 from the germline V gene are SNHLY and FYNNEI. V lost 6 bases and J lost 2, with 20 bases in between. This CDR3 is CASSRGGRVNTYEQYF. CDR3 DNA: TGTGCCAGCAGCAGGGGGGGGAGAGTTAATACCTACGAGCAGTACTTC.

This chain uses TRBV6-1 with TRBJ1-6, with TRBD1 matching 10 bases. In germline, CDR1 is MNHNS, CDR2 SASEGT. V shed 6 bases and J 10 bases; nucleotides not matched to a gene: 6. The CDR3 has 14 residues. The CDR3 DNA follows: TGTGCCAGCAGCCCGGGACAGGGGAACTCACCCCTCCACTTT. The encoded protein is CASSPGQGNSPLHF.

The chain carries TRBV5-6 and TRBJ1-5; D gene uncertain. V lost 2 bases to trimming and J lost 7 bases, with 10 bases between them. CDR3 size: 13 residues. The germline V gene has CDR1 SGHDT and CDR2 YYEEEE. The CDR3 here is CASSFYTVQPQHF. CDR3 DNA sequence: TGTGCCAGCAGCTTTTACACAGTCCAGCCCCAGCATTTT.

The CDR3 loop reads CASSQGVGVTNTEAFF. Here the CDR3 DNA reads TGCGCCAGCAGCCAGGGGGTCGGGGTAACGAACACTGAAGCTTTCTTT. The rearrangement links TRBV4-3 to TRBJ1-1, with D possibly TRBD1 on 5 matching bases. The ends were cut back, 3 bases at V and 1 base at J, with 15 bases in the middle. This CDR3 is built from 16 residues. CDR1 and CDR2 from the germline V gene are LGHNA and YSLEER.

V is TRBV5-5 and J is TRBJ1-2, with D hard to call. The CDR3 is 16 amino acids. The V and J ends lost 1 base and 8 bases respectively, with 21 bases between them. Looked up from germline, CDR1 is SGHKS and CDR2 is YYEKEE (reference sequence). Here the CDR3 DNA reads TGTGCCAGCAGCTTGTGGGTCTCCGGGCCCACGAGGGGCTACACCTTC. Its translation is CASSLWVSGPTRGYTF. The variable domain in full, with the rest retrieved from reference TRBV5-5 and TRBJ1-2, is DAGVTQSPTHLIKTRGQQVTLRCSPISGHKSVSWYQQVLGQGPQFIFQYYEKEERGRGNFPDRFSARQFPNYSSELNVNALLLGDSALYLCASSLWVSGPTRGYTFGSGTRLTVV.

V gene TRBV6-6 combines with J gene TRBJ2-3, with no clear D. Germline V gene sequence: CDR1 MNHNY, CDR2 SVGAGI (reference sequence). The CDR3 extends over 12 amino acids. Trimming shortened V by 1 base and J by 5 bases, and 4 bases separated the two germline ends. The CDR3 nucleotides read TGTGCCAGCAGTTACTTGGGAGATACGCAGTATTTT. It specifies CASSYLGDTQYF.

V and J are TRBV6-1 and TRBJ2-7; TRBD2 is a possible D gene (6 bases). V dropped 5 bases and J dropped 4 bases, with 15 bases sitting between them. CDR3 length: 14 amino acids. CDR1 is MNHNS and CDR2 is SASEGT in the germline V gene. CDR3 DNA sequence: TGTGCCAGCAGTACATGGGGGGTGGGTTACGAGCAGTACTTC. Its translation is CASSTWGVGYEQYF.

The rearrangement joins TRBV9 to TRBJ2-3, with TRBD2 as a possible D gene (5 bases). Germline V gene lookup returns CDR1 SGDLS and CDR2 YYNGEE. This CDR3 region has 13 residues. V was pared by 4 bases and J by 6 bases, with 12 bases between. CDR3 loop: CASSLRRIDTQYF. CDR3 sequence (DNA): TGTGCCAGCAGCCTCCGGAGGATTGATACGCAGTATTTT. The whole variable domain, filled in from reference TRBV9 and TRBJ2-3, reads DSGVTQTPKHLITATGQRVTLRCSPRSGDLSVYWYQQSLDQGLQFLIQYYNGEERAKGNILERFSAQQFPDLHSELNLSSLELGDSALYFCASSLRRIDTQYFGPGTRLTVL.

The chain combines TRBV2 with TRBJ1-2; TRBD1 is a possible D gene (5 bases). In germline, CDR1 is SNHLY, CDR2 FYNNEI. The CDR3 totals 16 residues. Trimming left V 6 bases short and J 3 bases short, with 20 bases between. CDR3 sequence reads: CASRDSGTIRDYGYTF. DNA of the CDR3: TGTGCCAGCAGAGACTCCGGGACTATTAGAGACTATGGCTACACCTTC.

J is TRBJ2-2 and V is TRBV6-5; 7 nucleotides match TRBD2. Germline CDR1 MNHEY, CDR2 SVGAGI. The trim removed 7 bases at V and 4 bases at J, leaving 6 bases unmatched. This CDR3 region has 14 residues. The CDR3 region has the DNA TGTGCCAGCATGGAGCGGGGAACCACCGGGGAGCTGTTTTTT. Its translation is CASMERGTTGELFF.

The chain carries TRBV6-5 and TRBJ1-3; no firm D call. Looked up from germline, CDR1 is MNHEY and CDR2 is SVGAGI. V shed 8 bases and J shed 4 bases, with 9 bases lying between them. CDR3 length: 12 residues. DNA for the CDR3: TGTGCCAGCGCAGGCCTCGGAAACACCATATATTTT. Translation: CASAGLGNTIYF.

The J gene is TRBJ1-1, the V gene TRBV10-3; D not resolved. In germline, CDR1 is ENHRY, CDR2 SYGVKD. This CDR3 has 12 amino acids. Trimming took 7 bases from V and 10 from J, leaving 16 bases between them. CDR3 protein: CAIKAGSGGAFF. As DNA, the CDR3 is TGTGCCATCAAGGCTGGTTCTGGTGGAGCTTTCTTT.

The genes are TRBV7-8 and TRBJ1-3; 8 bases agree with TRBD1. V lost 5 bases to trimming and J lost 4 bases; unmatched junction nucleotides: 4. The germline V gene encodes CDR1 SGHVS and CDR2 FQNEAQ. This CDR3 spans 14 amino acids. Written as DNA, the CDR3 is TGTGCCAGCAGCCCGCAGGGGGCAGGAAACACCATATATTTT. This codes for CASSPQGAGNTIYF.

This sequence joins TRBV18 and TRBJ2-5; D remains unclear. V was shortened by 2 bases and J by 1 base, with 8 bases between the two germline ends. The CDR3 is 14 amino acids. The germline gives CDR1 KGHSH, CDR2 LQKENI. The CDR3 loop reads CASSPIVSQETQYF. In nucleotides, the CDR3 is TGTGCCAGCTCACCAATAGTTTCCCAAGAGACCCAGTACTTC.

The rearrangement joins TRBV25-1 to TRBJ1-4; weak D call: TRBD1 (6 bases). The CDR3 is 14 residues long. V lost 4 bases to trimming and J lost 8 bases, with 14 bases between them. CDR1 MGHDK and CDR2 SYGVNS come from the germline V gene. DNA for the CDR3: TGTGCCAGCAGTGCCCTCGGACAGACCGAAAAACTGTTTTTT. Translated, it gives CASSALGQTEKLFF.

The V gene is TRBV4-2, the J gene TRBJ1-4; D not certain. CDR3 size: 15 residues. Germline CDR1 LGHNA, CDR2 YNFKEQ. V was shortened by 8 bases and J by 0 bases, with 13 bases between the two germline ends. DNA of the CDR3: TGTGCCAGCGGGAACAGCGGATCAACTAATGAAAAACTGTTTTTT. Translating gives CASGNSGSTNEKLFF.

The CDR3 bases are TGTGCCAGCTCACCACCCTACTTGACCGAGGACGGGGAGCTGTTTTTT. Amino acids: CASSPPYLTEDGELFF. The chain links TRBV18 to TRBJ2-2; no clear D gene. From germline, CDR1 is KGHSH and CDR2 LQKENI. Trimming removed 0 bases at V and 7 bases at J, with 15 bases between. There are 16 residues in the CDR3.

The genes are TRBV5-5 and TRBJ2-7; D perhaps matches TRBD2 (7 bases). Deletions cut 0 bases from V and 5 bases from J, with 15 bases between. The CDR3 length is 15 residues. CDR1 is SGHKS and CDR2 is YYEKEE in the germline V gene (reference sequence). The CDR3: CASSLGGGRGHEQYF. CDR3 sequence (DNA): TGTGCCAGCAGCTTGGGGGGGGGCAGAGGCCACGAGCAGTACTTC.

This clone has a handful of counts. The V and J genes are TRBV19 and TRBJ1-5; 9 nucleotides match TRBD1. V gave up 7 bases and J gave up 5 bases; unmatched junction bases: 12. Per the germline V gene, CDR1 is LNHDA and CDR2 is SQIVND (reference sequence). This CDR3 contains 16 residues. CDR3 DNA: TGTGCCAGTACCACAGGACAGGGGAACTCATATCAGCCCCAGCATTTT. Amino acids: CASTTGQGNSYQPQHF.

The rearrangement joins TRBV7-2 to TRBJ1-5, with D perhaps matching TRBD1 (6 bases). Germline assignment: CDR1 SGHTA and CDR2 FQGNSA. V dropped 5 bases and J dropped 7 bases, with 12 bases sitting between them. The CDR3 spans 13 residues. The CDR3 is CASSQRGGQPQHF. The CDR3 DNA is TGTGCCAGCAGCCAAAGGGGGGGGCAGCCCCAGCATTTT.

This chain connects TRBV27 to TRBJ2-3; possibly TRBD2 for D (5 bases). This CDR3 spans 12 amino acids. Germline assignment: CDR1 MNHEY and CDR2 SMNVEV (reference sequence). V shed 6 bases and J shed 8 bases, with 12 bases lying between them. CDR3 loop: CASSLGDGTQYF. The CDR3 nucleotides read TGTGCCAGCAGCCTGGGAGATGGTACGCAGTATTTT.

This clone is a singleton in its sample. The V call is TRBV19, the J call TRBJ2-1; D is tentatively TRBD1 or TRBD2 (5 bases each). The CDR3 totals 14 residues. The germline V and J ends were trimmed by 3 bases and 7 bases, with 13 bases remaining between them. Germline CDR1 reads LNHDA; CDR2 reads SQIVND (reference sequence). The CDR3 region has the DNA TGTGCCAGTAGTATCCGGGGACGAATGAATGAGCAGTTCTTC. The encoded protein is CASSIRGRMNEQFF.

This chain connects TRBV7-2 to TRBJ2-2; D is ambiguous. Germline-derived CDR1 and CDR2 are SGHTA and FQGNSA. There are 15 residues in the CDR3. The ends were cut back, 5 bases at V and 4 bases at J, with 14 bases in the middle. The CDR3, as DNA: TGTGCCAGCAGCCTTATAGGTGGATTCACCGGGGAGCTGTTTTTT. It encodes CASSLIGGFTGELFF.

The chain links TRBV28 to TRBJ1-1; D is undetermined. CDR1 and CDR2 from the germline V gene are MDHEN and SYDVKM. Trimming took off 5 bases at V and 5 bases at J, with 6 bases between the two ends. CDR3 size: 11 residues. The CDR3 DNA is TGTGCCAGCAGTCCTACTACTGAAGCTTTCTTT. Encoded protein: CASSPTTEAFF. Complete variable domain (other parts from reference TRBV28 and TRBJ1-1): DVKVTQSSRYLVKRTGEKVFLECVQDMDHENMFWYRQDPGLGLRLIYFSYDVKMKEKGDIPEGYSVSREKKERFSLILESASTNQTSMYLCASSPTTEAFFGQGTRLTVV.